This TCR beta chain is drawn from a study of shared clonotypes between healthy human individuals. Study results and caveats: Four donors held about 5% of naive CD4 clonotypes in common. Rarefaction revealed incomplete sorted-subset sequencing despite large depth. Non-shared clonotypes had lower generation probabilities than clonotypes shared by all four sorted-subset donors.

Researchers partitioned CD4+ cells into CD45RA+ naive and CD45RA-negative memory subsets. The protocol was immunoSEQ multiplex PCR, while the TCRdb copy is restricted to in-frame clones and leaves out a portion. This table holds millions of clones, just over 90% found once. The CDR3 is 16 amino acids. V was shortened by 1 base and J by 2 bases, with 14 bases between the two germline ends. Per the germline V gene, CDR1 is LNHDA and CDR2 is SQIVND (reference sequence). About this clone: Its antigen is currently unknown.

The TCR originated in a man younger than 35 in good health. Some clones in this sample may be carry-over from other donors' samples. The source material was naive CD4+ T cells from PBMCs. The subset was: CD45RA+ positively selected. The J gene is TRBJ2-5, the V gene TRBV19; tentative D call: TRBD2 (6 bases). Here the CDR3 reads CASSIVASAQQETQYF. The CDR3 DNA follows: TGTGCCAGTAGTATAGTCGCTAGCGCGCAACAAGAGACCCAGTACTTC.